Below, 2 T cell receptor beta chains from the same sample are listed, as sequenced in a study of T cells of healthy individuals. TCRdb independently ran MiXCR on the 5' RACE reads; one entry per CDR3 protein. The table records about 57,000 distinct CDR3 sequences, 16% of them present only once. The receptors were gathered from a human donor in good health.

V and J are TRBV20-1 and TRBJ2-1, with 7 bases aligning to TRBD1. The CDR3 is made up of 17 amino acids. With 1 base clipped from V and 6 bases from J, the junction kept 15 bases outside the gene matches. Germline V gives CDR1 DFQATT, CDR2 SNEGSKA (reference sequence). CDR3 sequence reads: CSARGLPDRAVGNEQFF. The CDR3 region has the DNA TGCAGTGCTAGAGGCCTCCCCGACAGGGCAGTGGGCAATGAGCAGTTCTTC.

This sequence joins TRBV12-3 or TRBV12-4 and TRBJ1-2; TRBD1 might be the D (6 bases). Trimming pared 4 bases from V and 4 bases from J, leaving 16 bases between. This CDR3 has 15 residues. The CDR3 nucleotides are TGTGCCAGCAGTTCAATGGGGGCGTCGGGCTATGGCTACACCTTC. Translating it yields CASSSMGASGYGYTF.